The table lists the clone carrying this TCR beta chain with a few counts. The antigen is unknown. The source of the sample is a study of T-cell reconstitution after alpha-beta-depleted transplantation in children. Whole-study findings and limits: It was newly produced T cells that mostly accounted for T-cell counts and diversity one year after transplant.

V lost 5 bases and J lost 0, with 8 bases in between. The CDR3 consists of 14 residues. CDR1 is DFQATT, CDR2 SNEGSKA, per germline (reference sequence). Using unique molecular identifiers, the investigators prepared the TCRbeta library. Using its own MiXCR run on the PCR reads, TCRdb lists one record per CDR3 protein. Here the sample spans some 600,000 distinct CDR3 sequences, under 15% being singletons. Sample: PBMCs, mostly from graft donor cells, taken 360 days after TCRalphabeta/CD19-depleted stem cell transplant. This TCR was sampled from a male patient aged 5 to 17 who had a stem cell transplant for acute myeloid leukemia, so the T cells may come from the graft donor. The rearrangement uses TRBV20-1 and TRBJ2-6; perhaps TRBD2 as D (6 bases). CDR3 nucleotides: TGCAGTGCTGGGAGGCTCTCTGGGGCCAACGTCCTGACTTTC. Its translation is CSAGRLSGANVLTF.